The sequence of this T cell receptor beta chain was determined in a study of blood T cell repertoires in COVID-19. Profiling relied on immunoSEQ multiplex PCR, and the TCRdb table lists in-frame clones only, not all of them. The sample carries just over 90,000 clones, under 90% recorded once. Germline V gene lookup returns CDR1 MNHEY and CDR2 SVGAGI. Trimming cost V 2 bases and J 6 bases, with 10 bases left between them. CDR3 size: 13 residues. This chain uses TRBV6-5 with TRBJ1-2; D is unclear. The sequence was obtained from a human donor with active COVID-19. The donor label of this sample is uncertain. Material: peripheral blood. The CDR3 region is CASSYVEGDGYTF. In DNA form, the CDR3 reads TGTGCCAGCAGTTACGTGGAGGGAGATGGCTACACCTTC.